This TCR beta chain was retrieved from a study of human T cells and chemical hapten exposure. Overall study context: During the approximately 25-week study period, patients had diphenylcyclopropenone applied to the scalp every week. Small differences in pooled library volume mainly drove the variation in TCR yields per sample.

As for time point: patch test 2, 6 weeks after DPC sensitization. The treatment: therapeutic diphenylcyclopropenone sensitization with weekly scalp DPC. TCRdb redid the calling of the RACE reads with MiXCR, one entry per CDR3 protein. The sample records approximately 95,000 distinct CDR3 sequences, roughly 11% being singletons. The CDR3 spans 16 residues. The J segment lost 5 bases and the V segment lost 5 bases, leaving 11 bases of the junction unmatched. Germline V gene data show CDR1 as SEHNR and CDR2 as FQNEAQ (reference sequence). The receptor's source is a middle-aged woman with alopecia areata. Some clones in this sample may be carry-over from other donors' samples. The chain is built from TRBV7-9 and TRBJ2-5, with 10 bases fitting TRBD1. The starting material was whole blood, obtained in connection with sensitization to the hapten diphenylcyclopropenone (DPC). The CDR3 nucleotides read TGTGCCAGCAGCCAGCCGGGACAGGGGACGCGGGAGACCCAGTACTTC. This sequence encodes CASSQPGQGTRETQYF.